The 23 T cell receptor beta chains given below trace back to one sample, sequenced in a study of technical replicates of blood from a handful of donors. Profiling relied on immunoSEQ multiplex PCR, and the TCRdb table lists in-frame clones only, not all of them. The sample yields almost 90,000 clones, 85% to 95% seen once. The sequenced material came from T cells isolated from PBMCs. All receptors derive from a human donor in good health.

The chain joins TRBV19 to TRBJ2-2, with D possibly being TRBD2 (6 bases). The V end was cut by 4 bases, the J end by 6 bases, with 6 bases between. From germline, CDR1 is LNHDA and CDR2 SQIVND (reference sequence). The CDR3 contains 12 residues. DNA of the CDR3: TGTGCCAGTAGTACGGGAGCCGGGGAGCTGTTTTTT. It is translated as CASSTGAGELFF.

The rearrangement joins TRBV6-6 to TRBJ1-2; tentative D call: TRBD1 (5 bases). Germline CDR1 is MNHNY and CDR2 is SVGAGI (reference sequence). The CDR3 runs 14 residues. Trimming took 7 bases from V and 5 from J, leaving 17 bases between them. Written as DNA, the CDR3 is TGTGCCAGCATTTCCGACAGCTCCATATATGGCTACACCTTC. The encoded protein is CASISDSSIYGYTF.

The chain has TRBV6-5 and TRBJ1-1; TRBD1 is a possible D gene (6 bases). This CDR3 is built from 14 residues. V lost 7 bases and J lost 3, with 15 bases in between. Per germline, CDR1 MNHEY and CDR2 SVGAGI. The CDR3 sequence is CASKPPGVHTEAFF. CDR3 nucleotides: TGTGCCAGCAAGCCACCAGGGGTGCACACTGAAGCTTTCTTT.

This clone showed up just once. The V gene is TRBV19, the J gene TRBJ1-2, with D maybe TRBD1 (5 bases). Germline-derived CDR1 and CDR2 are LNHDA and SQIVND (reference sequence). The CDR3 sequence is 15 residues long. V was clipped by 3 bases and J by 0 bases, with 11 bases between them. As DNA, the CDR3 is TGTGCCAGTAGTATTCAGGGCGGCGCTAACTATGGCTACACCTTC. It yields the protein CASSIQGGANYGYTF.

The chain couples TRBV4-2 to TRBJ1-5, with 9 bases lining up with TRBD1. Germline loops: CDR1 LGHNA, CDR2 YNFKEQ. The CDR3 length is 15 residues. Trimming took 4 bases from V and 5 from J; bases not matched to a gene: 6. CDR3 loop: CASSLGQGPDQPQHF. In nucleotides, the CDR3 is TGTGCCAGCAGCCTGGGACAGGGTCCCGATCAGCCCCAGCATTTT.

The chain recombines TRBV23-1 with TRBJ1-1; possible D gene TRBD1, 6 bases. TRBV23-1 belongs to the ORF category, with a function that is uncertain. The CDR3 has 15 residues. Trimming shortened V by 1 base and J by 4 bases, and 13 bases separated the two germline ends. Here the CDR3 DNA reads TGCGCCAGCAGTCAATGTACAGGGAAAGGCACTGAAGCTTTCTTT. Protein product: CASSQCTGKGTEAFF.

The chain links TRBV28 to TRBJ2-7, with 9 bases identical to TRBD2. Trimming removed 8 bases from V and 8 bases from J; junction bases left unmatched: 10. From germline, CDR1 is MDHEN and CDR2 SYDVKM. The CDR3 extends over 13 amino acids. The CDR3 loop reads CASGPLAGEKQYF. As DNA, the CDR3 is TGTGCCAGCGGCCCTTTAGCGGGAGAAAAGCAGTACTTC. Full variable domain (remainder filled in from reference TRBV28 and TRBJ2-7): DVKVTQSSRYLVKRTGEKVFLECVQDMDHENMFWYRQDPGLGLRLIYFSYDVKMKEKGDIPEGYSVSREKKERFSLILESASTNQTSMYLCASGPLAGEKQYFGPGTRLTVT.

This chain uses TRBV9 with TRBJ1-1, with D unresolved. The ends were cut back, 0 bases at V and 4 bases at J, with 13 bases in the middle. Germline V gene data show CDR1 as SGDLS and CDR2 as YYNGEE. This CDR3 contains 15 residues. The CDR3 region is CASSVEPLPPTEAFF. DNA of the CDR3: TGTGCCAGCAGCGTAGAGCCCCTTCCGCCCACTGAAGCTTTCTTT.

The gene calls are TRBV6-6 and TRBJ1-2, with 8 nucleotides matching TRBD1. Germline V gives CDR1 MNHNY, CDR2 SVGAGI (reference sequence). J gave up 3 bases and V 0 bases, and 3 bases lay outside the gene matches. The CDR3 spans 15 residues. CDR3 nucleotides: TGTGCCAGCAGTTACTCTGCAGGGGGCCACTATGGCTACACCTTC. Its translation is CASSYSAGGHYGYTF.

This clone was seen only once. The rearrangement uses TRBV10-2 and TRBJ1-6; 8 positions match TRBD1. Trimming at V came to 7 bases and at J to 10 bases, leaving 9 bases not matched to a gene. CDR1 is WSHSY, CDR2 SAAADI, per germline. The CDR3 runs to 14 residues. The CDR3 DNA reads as TGCGCCAGCATCGGGCAGGGGGCAAGATCACCCCTCCACTTT. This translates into CASIGQGARSPLHF.

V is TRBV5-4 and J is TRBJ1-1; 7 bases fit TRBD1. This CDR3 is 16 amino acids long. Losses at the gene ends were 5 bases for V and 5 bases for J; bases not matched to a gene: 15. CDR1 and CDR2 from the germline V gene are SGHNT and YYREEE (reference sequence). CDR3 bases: TGTGCCAGCAGTAAAACCCGGCCAGGGGGTTTGACTGAAGCTTTCTTT. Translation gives CASSKTRPGGLTEAFF.

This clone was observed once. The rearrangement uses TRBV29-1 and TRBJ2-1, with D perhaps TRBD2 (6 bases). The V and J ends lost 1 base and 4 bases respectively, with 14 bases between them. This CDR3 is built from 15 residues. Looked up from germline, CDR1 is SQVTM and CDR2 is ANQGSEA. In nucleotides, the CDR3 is TGCAGCGTTGAAGGGGGGGAGCAGGATTACAATGAGCAGTTCTTC. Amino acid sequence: CSVEGGEQDYNEQFF.

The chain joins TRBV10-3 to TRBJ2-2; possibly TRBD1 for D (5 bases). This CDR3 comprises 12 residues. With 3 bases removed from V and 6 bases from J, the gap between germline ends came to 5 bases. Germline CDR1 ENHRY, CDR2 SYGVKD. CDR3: CAISEGAGELFF. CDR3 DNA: TGTGCCATCAGTGAAGGGGCCGGGGAGCTGTTTTTT.

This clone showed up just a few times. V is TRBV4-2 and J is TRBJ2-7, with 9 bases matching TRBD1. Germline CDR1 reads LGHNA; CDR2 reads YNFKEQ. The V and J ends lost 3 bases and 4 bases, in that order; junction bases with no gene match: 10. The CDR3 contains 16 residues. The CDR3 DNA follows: TGTGCCAGCAGCCACGTTTTTACAGGGGGCACGTACGAGCAGTACTTC. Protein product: CASSHVFTGGTYEQYF.

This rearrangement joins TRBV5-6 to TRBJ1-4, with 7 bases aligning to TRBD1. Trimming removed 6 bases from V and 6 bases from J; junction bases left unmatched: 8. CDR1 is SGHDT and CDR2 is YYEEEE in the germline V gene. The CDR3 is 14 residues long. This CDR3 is CASNFRDRDEKLFF. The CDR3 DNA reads TGTGCCAGCAACTTTCGGGACAGAGATGAAAAACTGTTTTTT.

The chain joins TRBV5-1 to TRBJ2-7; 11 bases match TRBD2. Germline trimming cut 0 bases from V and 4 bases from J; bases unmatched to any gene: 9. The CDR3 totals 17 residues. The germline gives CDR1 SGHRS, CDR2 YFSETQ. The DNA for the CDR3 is TGCGCCAGCAGCTTGGAAGCGGGACTAGCGGTTACTTACGAGCAGTACTTC. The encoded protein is CASSLEAGLAVTYEQYF.

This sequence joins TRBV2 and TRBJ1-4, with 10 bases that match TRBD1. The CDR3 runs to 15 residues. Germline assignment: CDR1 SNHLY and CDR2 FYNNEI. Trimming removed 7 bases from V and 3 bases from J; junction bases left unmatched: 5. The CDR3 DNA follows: TGTGCCAGCATGGGACAGGGGATCTCTAATGAAAAACTGTTTTTT. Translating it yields CASMGQGISNEKLFF.

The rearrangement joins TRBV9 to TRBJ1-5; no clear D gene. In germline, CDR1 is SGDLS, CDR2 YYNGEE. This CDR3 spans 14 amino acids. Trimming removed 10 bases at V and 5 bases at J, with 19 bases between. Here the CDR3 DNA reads TGTGCCTCCGGTCTGATACTTTCTCATCAGCCCCAGCATTTT. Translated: CASGLILSHQPQHF. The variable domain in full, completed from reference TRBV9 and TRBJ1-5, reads DSGVTQTPKHLITATGQRVTLRCSPRSGDLSVYWYQQSLDQGLQFLIQYYNGEERAKGNILERFSAQQFPDLHSELNLSSLELGDSALYFCASGLILSHQPQHFGDGTRLSIL.

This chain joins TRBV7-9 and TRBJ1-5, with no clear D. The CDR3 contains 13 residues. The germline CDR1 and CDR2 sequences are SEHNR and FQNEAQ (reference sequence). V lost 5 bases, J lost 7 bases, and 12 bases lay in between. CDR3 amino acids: CASSAGAPQPQHF. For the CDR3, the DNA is TGTGCCAGCAGCGCGGGAGCGCCGCAGCCCCAGCATTTT.

CDR3 nucleotide sequence: TGTGCCAGCAGTTTCTTAGCCAGGGTGAGGGAGACCCAGTACTTC. Its protein is CASSFLARVRETQYF. This chain joins TRBV28 and TRBJ2-5; TRBD1 might be the D (5 bases). The CDR3 is 15 amino acids. V lost 3 bases to trimming and J lost 5 bases, with 16 bases between them. CDR1 MDHEN and CDR2 SYDVKM come from the germline V gene. The full variable domain, its missing parts supplied by reference TRBV28 and TRBJ2-5, is DVKVTQSSRYLVKRTGEKVFLECVQDMDHENMFWYRQDPGLGLRLIYFSYDVKMKEKGDIPEGYSVSREKKERFSLILESASTNQTSMYLCASSFLARVRETQYFGPGTRLLVL.

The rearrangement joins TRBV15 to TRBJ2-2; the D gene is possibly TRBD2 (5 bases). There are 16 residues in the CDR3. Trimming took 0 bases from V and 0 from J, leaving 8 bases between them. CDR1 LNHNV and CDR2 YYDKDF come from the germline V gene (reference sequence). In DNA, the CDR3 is TGTGCCACCAGCAGAGATCGCGGGTCGAACACCGGGGAGCTGTTTTTT. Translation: CATSRDRGSNTGELFF.

The CDR3 region is CSVGLGGYNEQFF. The CDR3 nucleotides are TGCAGCGTTGGGCTAGGGGGATACAATGAGCAGTTCTTC. The chain recombines TRBV29-1 with TRBJ2-1; D is possibly TRBD1 (6 bases). Germline V gene data show CDR1 as SQVTM and CDR2 as ANQGSEA. V dropped 4 bases and J dropped 4 bases, with 11 bases sitting between them. CDR3 length: 13 amino acids.

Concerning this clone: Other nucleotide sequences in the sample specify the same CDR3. In DNA, the CDR3 is TGCAGCGTTGAGAGGTTTGAAGCTTTCTTT. It codes for CSVERFEAFF. The V gene is TRBV29-1, the J gene TRBJ1-1; D gene uncertain. This CDR3 is 10 amino acids long. Germline V gene sequence: CDR1 SQVTM, CDR2 ANQGSEA. V was clipped by 3 bases and J by 7 bases, with 6 bases between them.